The sequence of this T cell receptor (beta chain) was determined in a study of blood T cell repertoires in COVID-19. Study context: Acute-phase and convalescent COVID-19 samples originated in the United States, Italy and Spain. Nucleic acid was either cDNA or gDNA, and it came from T cells, B-cell-depleted T cells, or PBMCs.

Germline lookup yields CDR1 GTSNPN and CDR2 SVGIG (reference sequence). The CDR3 is 11 amino acids. V gave up 0 bases and J gave up 6 bases, with 4 bases separating them. Original data processing: Reference gene primer amplification in the assay estimated nucleated cell counts. Clones were sequenced by immunoSEQ multiplex PCR, and TCRdb holds only the in-frame ones, with some missing. D and trimming come from the DNA, and the V and J calls and clone size come from that table. Of nearly 400,000 clones in the sample, over 85% are singletons; the top ten hold 1.5% to 2%. Participants were aged roughly 18 to 90 years, lived in around 22 US areas, and enrolled virtually.

The clonotype comes from a woman younger than 45 who had recovered from COVID-19. Material: PBMCs or T cells enriched from blood (not recorded which). V gene TRBV30 combines with J gene TRBJ2-3, with D unresolved. CDR3 sequence: CAWSVTDTQYF. CDR3 coding DNA: TGTGCCTGGAGTGTTACTGATACGCAGTATTTT.